This passage covers 3 T cell receptor beta chains from one sample sequenced in a study of early T cells in non-severe SARS-CoV-2 infection (dated by TCRdb to 2020 to 2023). Library method: 5' RACE. TCRdb names NextSeq 500 as the instrument used. TCRdb's own reprocessing of the public reads used fastp at Q25 and MiXCR and kept productive beta chains. Rows with a matching CDR3 protein are joined into one entry that keeps the most common DNA and genes. The table for this sample lists around 55,000 distinct CDR3 sequences; 15% of them were counted only once. About 9.1% of the sample goes to the ten largest clones. The sample in question was whole blood, obtained at baseline. Receptors originate from an adult who was a healthcare worker with PCR-confirmed SARS-CoV-2 infection or an uninfected control (not recorded which).

The chain couples TRBV6-1 to TRBJ1-5; D is unresolved. This CDR3 comprises 15 residues. Trimming cost V 6 bases and J 3 bases, with 15 bases left between them. Germline lookup yields CDR1 MNHNS and CDR2 SASEGT. The CDR3, as DNA: TGTGCCAGCAGCCCTGGACGGGTTGCCAATCAGCCCCAGCATTTT. Encoded protein: CASSPGRVANQPQHF.

This clonotype was recorded a few times. The gene calls are TRBV4-2 and TRBJ2-7, with no clear D. From germline, CDR1 is LGHNA and CDR2 YNFKEQ. CDR3 length: 15 residues. With 2 bases removed from V and 1 base from J, the gap between germline ends came to 12 bases. The CDR3 loop is CASSQSRSDSYEQYF. DNA for the CDR3: TGTGCCAGCAGCCAATCACGAAGCGATTCCTACGAGCAGTACTTC.

The chain employs TRBV29-1 and TRBJ2-1; TRBD2 might be the D (6 bases). The ends were cut back, 7 bases at V and 0 bases at J, with 13 bases in the middle. This CDR3 contains 14 residues. CDR1 is SQVTM, CDR2 ANQGSEA, per germline. CDR3 loop: CSERTSLSYNEQFF. CDR3 bases: TGCAGCGAAAGAACTAGCCTCTCCTACAATGAGCAGTTCTTC.